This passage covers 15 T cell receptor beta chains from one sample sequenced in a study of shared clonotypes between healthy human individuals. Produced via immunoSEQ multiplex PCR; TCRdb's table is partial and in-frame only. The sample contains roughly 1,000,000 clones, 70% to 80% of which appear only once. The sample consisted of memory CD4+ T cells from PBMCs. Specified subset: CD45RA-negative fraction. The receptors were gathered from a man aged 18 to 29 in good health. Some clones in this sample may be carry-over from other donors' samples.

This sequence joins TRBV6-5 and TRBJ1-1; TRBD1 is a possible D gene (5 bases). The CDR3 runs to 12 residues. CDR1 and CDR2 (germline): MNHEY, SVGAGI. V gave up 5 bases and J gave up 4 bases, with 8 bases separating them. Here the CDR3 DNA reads TGTGCCAGCAGTAACGGGGGCACTGAAGCTTTCTTT. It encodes CASSNGGTEAFF.

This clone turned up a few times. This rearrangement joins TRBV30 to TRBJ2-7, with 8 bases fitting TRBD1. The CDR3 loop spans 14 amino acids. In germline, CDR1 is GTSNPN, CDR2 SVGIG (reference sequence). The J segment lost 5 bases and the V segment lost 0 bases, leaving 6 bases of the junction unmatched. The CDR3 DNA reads TGTGCCTGGAGTGTAGGACAGGGAGGAAACGAGCAGTACTTC. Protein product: CAWSVGQGGNEQYF.

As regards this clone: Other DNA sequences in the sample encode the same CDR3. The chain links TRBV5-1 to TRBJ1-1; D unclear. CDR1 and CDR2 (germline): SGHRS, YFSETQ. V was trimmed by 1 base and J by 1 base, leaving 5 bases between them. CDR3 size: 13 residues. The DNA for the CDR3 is TGCGCCAGCAGCTTGCAAGAGAACACTGAAGCTTTCTTT. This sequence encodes CASSLQENTEAFF.

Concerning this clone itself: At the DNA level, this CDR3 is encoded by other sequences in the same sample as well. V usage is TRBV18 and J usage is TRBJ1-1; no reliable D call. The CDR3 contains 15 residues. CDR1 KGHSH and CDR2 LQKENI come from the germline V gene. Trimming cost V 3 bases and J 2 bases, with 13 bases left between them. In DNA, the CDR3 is TGTGCCAGCTCACCCCCTGGTCGGCGAAACACTGAAGCTTTCTTT. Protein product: CASSPPGRRNTEAFF.

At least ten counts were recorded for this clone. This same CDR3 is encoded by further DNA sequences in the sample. CDR3 residues: CACGGFSPLHF. The CDR3 nucleotides are TGTGCCTGTGGAGGTTTCTCACCCCTCCACTTT. This rearrangement joins TRBV30 to TRBJ1-6; D gene ambiguous. The length of the CDR3 is 11 residues. The V and J ends lost 6 bases and 10 bases respectively, with 10 bases between them. Per the germline V gene, CDR1 is GTSNPN and CDR2 is SVGIG (reference sequence).

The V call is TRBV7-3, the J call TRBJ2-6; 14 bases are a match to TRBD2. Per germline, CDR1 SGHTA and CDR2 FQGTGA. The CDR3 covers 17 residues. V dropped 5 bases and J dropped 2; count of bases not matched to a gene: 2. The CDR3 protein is CASSPTSGRAGANVLTF. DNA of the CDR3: TGTGCCAGCAGCCCGACTAGCGGGAGGGCTGGGGCCAACGTCCTGACTTTC. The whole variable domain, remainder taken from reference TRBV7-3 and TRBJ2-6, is GAGVSQTPSNKVTEKGKYVELRCDPISGHTALYWYRQSLGQGPEFLIYFQGTGAADDSGLPNDRFFAVRPEGSVSTLKIQRTERGDSAVYLCASSPTSGRAGANVLTFGAGSRLTVL.

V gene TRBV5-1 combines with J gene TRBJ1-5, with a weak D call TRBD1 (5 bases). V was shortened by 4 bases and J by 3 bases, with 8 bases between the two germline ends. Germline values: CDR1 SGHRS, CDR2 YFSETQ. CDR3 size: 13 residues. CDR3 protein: CASSRGNNQPQHF. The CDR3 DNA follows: TGCGCCAGCAGCCGGGGGAACAATCAGCCCCAGCATTTT.

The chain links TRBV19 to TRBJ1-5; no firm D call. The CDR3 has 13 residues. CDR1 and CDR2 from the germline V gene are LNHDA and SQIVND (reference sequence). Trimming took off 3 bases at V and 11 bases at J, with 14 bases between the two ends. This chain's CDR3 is CASSMQSKGAQHF. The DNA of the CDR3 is TGTGCCAGTAGTATGCAGTCCAAGGGAGCCCAGCATTTT.

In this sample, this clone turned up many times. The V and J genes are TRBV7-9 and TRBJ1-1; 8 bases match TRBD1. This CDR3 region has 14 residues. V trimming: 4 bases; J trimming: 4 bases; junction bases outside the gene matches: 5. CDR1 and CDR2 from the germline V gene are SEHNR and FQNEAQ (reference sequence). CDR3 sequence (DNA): TGTGCCAGCAGCTCCGGACAGGGTCCCACTGAAGCTTTCTTT. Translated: CASSSGQGPTEAFF.

The CDR3 DNA reads as TGCGCCAGCAGCCAAGCCTGGACAGGGCAGGCCTATGGCTACACCTTC. Translation gives CASSQAWTGQAYGYTF. V and J are TRBV4-1 and TRBJ1-2; 8 nucleotides agree with TRBD1. V shed 1 base, J shed 4 bases, and the junction held 8 bases outside the gene matches. The CDR3 loop spans 16 amino acids. The V gene's germline CDR1 is MGHRA and CDR2 YSYEKL.

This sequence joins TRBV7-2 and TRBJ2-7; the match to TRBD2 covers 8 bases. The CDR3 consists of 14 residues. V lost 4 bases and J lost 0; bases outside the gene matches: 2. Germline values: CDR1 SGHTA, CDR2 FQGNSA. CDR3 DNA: TGTGCCAGCAGCTCCACTAGCGGCTCCTACGAGCAGTACTTC. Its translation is CASSSTSGSYEQYF.

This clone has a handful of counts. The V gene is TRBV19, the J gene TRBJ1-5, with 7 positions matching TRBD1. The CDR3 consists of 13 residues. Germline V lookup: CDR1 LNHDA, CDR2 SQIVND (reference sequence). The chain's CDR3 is CATRGGLNQPQHF. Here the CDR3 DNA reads TGTGCGACCCGAGGGGGCCTTAATCAGCCCCAGCATTTT.

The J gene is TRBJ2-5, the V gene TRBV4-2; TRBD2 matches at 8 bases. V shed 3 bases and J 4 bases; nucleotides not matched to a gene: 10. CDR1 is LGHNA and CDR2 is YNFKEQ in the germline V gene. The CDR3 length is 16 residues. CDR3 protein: CASSQSRAGVGETQYF. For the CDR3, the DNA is TGTGCCAGCAGCCAGTCGAGAGCGGGAGTCGGAGAGACCCAGTACTTC.

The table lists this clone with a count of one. DNA of the CDR3: TGTGCCTGCACGCGTGGGGCGCATTCACCCCTCCACTTT. It is translated as CACTRGAHSPLHF. The V and J genes are TRBV30 and TRBJ1-6; maybe TRBD1 (5 bases). Germline CDR1 and CDR2: GTSNPN and SVGIG (reference sequence). Trimming took off 6 bases at V and 8 bases at J, with 14 bases between the two ends. This CDR3 region has 13 residues.

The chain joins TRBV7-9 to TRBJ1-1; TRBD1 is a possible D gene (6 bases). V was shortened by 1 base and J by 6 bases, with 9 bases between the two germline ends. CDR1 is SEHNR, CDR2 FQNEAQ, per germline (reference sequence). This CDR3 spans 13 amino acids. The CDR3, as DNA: TGTGCCAGCAGCTTAGGTGAGGGGGCTGAAGCTTTCTTT. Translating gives CASSLGEGAEAFF.